These T cell receptor beta chains were read from a single sample in a study of response to subunit inactivated influenza vaccine. One entry per CDR3 protein results from TCRdb running MiXCR on the RT-PCR reads. The table has about 480,000 distinct CDR3 sequences, 10% to 15% seen once. Source: PBMCs from blood, taken roughly 46 days after vaccination. These receptors originate from a man between 45 and 60 years old who received an inactivated influenza vaccine. CDR3s include the opening cysteine and the closing phenylalanine or tryptophan. A D gene is named only where the DNA matches it firmly. Not every row has a clone size; where given, it reads once, few, many or a size class.

d_gene	v_gene	abundance	j_gene	CDR3aa	CDR3nt
-	TRBV10-3	few	TRBJ1-5	CAIKADSDNQPQHF	TGTGCCATCAAAGCGGACAGTGATAATCAGCCCCAGCATTTT
-	TRBV12-5	-	TRBJ2-7	CASGPSRRGDSYEQYF	TGTGCTAGTGGGCCCTCTAGGCGGGGCGACTCCTACGAGCAGTACTTC
-	TRBV24-1	-	TRBJ2-2	CATSDTGTPNTGELFF	TGTGCCACCAGTGATACCGGGACACCCAACACCGGGGAGCTGTTTTTT
-	TRBV7-2	few	TRBJ1-3	CASSSQVAGNTIYF	TGTGCCAGCAGCTCACAGGTTGCTGGAAACACCATATATTTT
-	TRBV20-1	-	TRBJ2-6	CSAPDSSGANVLTF	TGCAGTGCCCCAGACAGCTCTGGGGCCAACGTCCTGACTTTC
-	TRBV27	-	TRBJ2-3	CASSHDRRSTDTQYF	TGTGCCAGCAGTCACGACAGGCGCAGCACAGATACGCAGTATTTT
TRBD1	TRBV4-1	-	TRBJ2-5	CANSQPQGAQETQYF	TGCGCCAACAGCCAGCCACAGGGGGCACAAGAGACCCAGTACTTC
TRBD2	TRBV20-1	few	TRBJ2-1	CSARLAGEVYNEQFF	TGCAGTGCGAGACTAGCGGGAGAGGTCTACAATGAGCAGTTCTTC
TRBD1	TRBV20-1	-	TRBJ2-3	CSAPGQGEVSQYF	TGCAGTGCTCCAGGACAGGGTGAAGTTTCGCAGTATTTT
-	TRBV6-1	-	TRBJ1-2	CASSGGSDGYGYTF	TGTGCCAGCAGTGGGGGCAGTGACGGCTATGGCTACACCTTC
-	TRBV25-1	-	TRBJ1-5	CASRGLWNQPQHF	TGTGCCAGCAGGGGACTTTGGAATCAGCCCCAGCATTTT
TRBD1	TRBV6-5	many	TRBJ2-5	CASSYSDRGYQETQYF	TGTGCCAGCAGTTACTCGGACAGGGGGTACCAAGAGACCCAGTACTTC
TRBD2	TRBV11-2	many	TRBJ2-5	CASSFGLAGEVTIGVAQYF	TGTGCCAGCAGCTTTGGACTAGCGGGAGAGGTCACAATCGGAGTGGCCCAGTACTTC
TRBD1	TRBV7-9	few	TRBJ1-2	CASSLVDRVNYGYTF	TGTGCCAGCAGCTTAGTAGACAGGGTGAACTATGGCTACACCTTC
-	TRBV12-3/TRBV12-4	many	TRBJ2-1	CASSAGEQFF	TGTGCCAGCTCCGCTGGTGAGCAGTTCTTC
-	TRBV5-1	-	TRBJ2-2	CASSADTNTGELFF	TGCGCCAGCAGCGCGGACACGAACACCGGGGAGCTGTTTTTT
-	TRBV29-1	few	TRBJ2-7	CSVGQSVSEQYF	TGCAGCGTTGGACAGTCGGTGAGCGAGCAGTACTTC
-	TRBV5-5	many	TRBJ1-4	CASSRGRDNEKLFF	TGTGCCAGCAGCCGGGGCAGGGATAATGAAAAACTGTTTTTT
-	TRBV7-2	-	TRBJ2-2	CASSMEGQWRTGELFF	TGTGCCAGCAGCATGGAGGGACAGTGGAGAACCGGGGAGCTGTTTTTT
TRBD2	TRBV4-2	few	TRBJ2-1	CASSQSGGTYNEQFF	TGTGCCAGCAGCCAAAGCGGGGGAACCTACAATGAGCAGTTCTTC
-	TRBV5-1	many	TRBJ2-1	CASSLDNEQFF	TGCGCCAGCAGCTTGGACAATGAGCAGTTCTTC
-	TRBV5-1	-	TRBJ2-1	CASRQTSYNEQFF	TGCGCCAGCAGACAGACCTCCTACAATGAGCAGTTCTTC
TRBD1	TRBV6-5	few	TRBJ1-5	CASSYYGQGVDQPQHF	TGTGCCAGCAGTTACTATGGACAGGGGGTTGATCAGCCCCAGCATTTT
-	TRBV6-2/TRBV6-3	many	TRBJ2-2	CASYGLRNTGELFF	TGTGCCAGCTATGGACTCCGAAACACCGGGGAGCTGTTTTTT
TRBD1	TRBV12-3/TRBV12-4	-	TRBJ2-7	CASSFRGKYEQYF	TGTGCCAGCAGTTTCAGGGGGAAATACGAGCAGTACTTC
-	TRBV11-2	few	TRBJ2-1	CASSWTGALKQSYNEQFF	TGTGCCAGCAGCTGGACGGGGGCGTTAAAGCAGTCCTACAATGAGCAGTTCTTC
-	TRBV20-1	few	TRBJ1-3	CSARAGTGNTIYF	TGCAGTGCTAGAGCGGGTACTGGAAACACCATATATTTT
-	TRBV7-2	few	TRBJ1-6	CASRGRNNSPLHF	TGTGCCAGCAGGGGCCGTAATAATTCACCCCTCCACTTT
TRBD2	TRBV20-1	many	TRBJ2-1	CSASGGNEQFF	TGCAGTGCTAGCGGGGGGAATGAGCAGTTCTTC
-	TRBV7-9	many	TRBJ2-7	CASGPGASYEQYF	TGTGCCAGCGGGCCGGGGGCCTCCTACGAGCAGTACTTC
TRBD1	TRBV5-6	-	TRBJ1-4	CASSETGGTNEKLFF	TGTGCCAGCAGCGAGACAGGGGGCACTAATGAAAAACTGTTTTTT
TRBD2	TRBV20-1	-	TRBJ2-1	CSARTQRTSGYNEQFF	TGCAGTGCTAGAACCCAGCGGACTAGCGGCTACAATGAGCAGTTCTTC
TRBD2	TRBV2	once	TRBJ2-3	CASSVNMGLAGVTDTQYF	TGTGCCAGCAGTGTCAATATGGGACTAGCGGGAGTCACAGATACGCAGTATTTT
-	TRBV6-1	-	TRBJ1-3	CASDGSGNTIYF	TGTGCCAGCGACGGCTCTGGAAACACCATATATTTT
-	TRBV20-1	many	TRBJ2-3	CSARFGAASTDTQYF	TGCAGTGCTAGATTCGGCGCGGCTAGCACAGATACGCAGTATTTT
-	TRBV19	-	TRBJ2-1	CVSSIDWGSGVQFF	TGTGTCAGTAGTATAGATTGGGGCTCCGGGGTGCAGTTCTTC
-	TRBV25-1	-	TRBJ1-4	CASSESIVFEKLFF	TGTGCCAGCAGTGAGAGCATAGTTTTCGAAAAACTGTTTTTT
-	TRBV12-3/TRBV12-4	few	TRBJ2-3	CASSGTATDTQYF	TGTGCCAGCTCCGGGACCGCCACAGATACGCAGTATTTT
-	TRBV7-2	-	TRBJ2-3	CASSLFREDTQYF	TGTGCCAGCAGCTTGTTCCGGGAAGATACGCAGTATTTT
-	TRBV12-3/TRBV12-4	-	TRBJ2-5	CASSWGLQETQYF	TGTGCCAGCAGTTGGGGTTTACAAGAGACCCAGTACTTC